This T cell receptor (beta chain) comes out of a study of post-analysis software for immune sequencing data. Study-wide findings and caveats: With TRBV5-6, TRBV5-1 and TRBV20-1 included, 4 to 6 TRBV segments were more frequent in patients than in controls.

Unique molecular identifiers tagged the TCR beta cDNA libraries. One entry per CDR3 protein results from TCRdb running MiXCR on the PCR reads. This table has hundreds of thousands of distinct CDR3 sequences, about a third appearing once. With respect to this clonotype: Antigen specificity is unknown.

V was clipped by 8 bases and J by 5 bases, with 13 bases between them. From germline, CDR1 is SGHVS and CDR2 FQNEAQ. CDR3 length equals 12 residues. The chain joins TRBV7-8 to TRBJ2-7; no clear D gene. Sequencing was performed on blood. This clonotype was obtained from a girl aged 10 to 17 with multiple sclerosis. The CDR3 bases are TGTGCCAGCCTGGGCCTCCCTGACGAGCAGTACTTC. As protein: CASLGLPDEQYF.